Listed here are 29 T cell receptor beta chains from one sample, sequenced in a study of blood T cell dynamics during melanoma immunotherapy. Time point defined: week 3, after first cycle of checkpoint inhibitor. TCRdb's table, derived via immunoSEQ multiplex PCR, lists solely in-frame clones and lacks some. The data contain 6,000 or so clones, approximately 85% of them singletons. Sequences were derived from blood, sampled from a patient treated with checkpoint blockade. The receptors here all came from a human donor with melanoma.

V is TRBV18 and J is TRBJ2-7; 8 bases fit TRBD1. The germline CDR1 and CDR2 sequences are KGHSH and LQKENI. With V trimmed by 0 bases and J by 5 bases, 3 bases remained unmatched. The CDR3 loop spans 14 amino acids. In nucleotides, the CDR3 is TGTGCCAGCTCACCACCCCCAGGGGGCAACGAGCAGTACTTC. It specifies CASSPPPGGNEQYF.

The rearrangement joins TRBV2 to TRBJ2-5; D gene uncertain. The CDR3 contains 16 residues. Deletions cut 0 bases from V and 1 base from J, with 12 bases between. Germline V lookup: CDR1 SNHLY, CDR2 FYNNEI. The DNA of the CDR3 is TGTGCCAGCAGTGAAGCGCAGGTGACTCTCCAAGAGACCCAGTACTTC. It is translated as CASSEAQVTLQETQYF.

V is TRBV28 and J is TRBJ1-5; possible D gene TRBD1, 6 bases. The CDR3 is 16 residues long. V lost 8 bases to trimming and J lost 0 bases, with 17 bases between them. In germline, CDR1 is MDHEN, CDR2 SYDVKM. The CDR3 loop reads CASGGGGAHSNQPQHF. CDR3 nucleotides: TGTGCCAGCGGGGGAGGGGGTGCACATAGCAATCAGCCCCAGCATTTT.

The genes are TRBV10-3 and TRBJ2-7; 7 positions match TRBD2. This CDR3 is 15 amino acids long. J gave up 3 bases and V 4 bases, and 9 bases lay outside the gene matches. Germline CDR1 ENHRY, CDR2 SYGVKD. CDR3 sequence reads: CAISAWGSGDYEQYF. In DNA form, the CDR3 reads TGTGCCATCAGTGCTTGGGGGAGCGGGGACTACGAGCAGTACTTC.

The CDR3 DNA follows: TGTGCCACCAGCAGGGAGATTATCGAAAACGAGCAGTACTTC. It codes for CATSREIIENEQYF. The chain uses TRBV15 and TRBJ2-7; D remains ambiguous. Germline CDR1 is LNHNV and CDR2 is YYDKDF (reference sequence). The CDR3 sequence is 14 residues long. V lost 3 bases to trimming and J lost 5 bases, with 14 bases between them. Full variable domain (missing parts from reference TRBV15 and TRBJ2-7): DAMVIQNPRYQVTQFGKPVTLSCSQTLNHNVMYWYQQKSSQAPKLLFHYYDKDFNNEADTPDNFQSRRPNTSFCFLDIRSPGLGDTAMYLCATSREIIENEQYFGPGTRLTVT.

The CDR3 region is CASSFSYRGDYGYTF. The CDR3 DNA reads TGTGCCAGCAGCTTTAGTTACAGGGGTGATTATGGCTACACCTTC. The V call is TRBV7-9, the J call TRBJ1-2, with 7 bases matching TRBD1. Germline V lookup: CDR1 SEHNR, CDR2 FQNEAQ (reference sequence). After removal of 3 bases from V and 5 bases from J, the junction contained 9 bases not matched to a gene. CDR3 size: 15 residues.

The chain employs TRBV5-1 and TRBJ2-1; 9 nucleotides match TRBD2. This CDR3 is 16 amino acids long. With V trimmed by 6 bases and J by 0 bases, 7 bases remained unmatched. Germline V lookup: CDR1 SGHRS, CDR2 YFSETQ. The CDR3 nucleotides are TGCGCCAGCACTCAGCGGGGGGATAGCTCCTACAATGAGCAGTTCTTC. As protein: CASTQRGDSSYNEQFF.

The CDR3 loop reads CASSARTAVGNQPQHF. CDR3 nucleotide sequence: TGTGCCAGCAGCGCGCGGACAGCCGTAGGCAATCAGCCCCAGCATTTT. The chain carries TRBV5-6 and TRBJ1-5, with D tentatively TRBD1 (6 bases). The V end lost 4 bases, the J end lost 2 bases, and 16 bases lay between the germline ends. CDR3 size: 16 residues. Germline-derived CDR1 and CDR2 are SGHDT and YYEEEE.

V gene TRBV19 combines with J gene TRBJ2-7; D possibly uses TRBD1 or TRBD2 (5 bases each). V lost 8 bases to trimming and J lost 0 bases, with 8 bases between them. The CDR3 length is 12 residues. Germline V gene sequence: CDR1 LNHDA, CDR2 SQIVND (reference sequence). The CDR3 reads CASSGGSYEQYF. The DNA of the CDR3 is TGTGCCAGTTCTGGGGGCTCCTACGAGCAGTACTTC.

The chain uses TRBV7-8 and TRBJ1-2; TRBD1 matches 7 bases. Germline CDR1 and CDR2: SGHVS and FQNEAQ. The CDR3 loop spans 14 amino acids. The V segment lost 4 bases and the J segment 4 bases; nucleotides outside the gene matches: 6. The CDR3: CASSSGTASYGYTF. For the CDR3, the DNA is TGTGCCAGCAGCTCCGGGACAGCGAGCTATGGCTACACCTTC.

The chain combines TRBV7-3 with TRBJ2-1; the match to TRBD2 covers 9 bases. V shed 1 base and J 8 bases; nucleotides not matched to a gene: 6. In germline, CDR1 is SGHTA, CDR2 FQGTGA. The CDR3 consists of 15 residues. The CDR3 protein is CASSLIRGTSHEQFF. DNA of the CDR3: TGTGCCAGCAGCTTAATCCGGGGGACTAGCCATGAGCAGTTCTTC.

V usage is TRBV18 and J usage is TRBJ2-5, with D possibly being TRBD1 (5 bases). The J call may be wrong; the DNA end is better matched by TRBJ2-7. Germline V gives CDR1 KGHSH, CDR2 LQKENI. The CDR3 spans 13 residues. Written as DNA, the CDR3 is TGTGCCAGCTCACCTGGGGCTTACTACGAGCAGTACTTC. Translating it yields CASSPGAYYEQYF.

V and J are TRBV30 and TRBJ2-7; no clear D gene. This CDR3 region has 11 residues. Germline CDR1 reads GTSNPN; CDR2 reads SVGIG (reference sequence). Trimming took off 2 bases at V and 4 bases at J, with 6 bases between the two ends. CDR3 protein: CAWSTNYEQYF. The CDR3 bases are TGTGCCTGGAGTACTAATTACGAGCAGTACTTC.

CDR3 in amino acids: CASSLRRQLNNYGYTF. Here the CDR3 DNA reads TGTGCCAGCAGCTTACGTAGACAGCTTAATAACTATGGCTACACCTTC. This chain joins TRBV11-3 and TRBJ1-2; possible D gene TRBD1, 5 bases. The V and J ends lost 2 bases and 1 base respectively, with 14 bases between them. There are 16 residues in the CDR3. CDR1 and CDR2 from the germline V gene are SGHNT and YENEEA. The full variable domain, its missing parts supplied by reference TRBV11-3 and TRBJ1-2, is EAGVVQSPRYKIIEKKQPVAFWCNPISGHNTLYWYLQNLGQGPELLIRYENEEAVDDSQLPKDRFSAERLKGVDSTLKIQPAELGDSAVYLCASSLRRQLNNYGYTFGSGTRLTVV.

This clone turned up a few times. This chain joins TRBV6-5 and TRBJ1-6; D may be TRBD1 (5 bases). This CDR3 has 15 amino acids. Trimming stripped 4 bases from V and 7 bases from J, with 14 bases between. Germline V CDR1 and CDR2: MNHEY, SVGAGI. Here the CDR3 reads CASSSGTGPNSPLHF. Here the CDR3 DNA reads TGTGCCAGCAGTTCCGGGACCGGCCCGAATTCACCCCTCCACTTT.

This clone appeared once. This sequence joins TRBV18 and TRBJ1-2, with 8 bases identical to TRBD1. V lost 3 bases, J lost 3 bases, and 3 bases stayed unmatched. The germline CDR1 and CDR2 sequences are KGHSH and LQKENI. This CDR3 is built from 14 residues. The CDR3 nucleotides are TGTGCCAGCTCACCCGGGACAGGAGACTATGGCTACACCTTC. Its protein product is CASSPGTGDYGYTF.

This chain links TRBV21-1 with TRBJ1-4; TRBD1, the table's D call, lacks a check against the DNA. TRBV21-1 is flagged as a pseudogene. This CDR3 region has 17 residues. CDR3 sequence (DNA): TGTGCCAGCAGCAAAAGGGACAGGGGACAGGCTAATGAAAAACTGTTTTTT. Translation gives CASSKRDRGQANEKLFF.

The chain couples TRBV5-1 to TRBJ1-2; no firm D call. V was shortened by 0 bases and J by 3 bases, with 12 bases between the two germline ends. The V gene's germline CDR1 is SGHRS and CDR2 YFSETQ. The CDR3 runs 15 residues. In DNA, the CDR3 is TGCGCCAGCAGCTTGGAACTCAACCAGGACTATGGCTACACCTTC. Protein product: CASSLELNQDYGYTF.

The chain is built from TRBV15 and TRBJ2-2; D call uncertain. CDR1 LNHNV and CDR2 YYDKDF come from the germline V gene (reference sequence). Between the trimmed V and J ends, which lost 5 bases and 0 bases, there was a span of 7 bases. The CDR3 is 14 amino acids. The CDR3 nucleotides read TGTGCCACCAGCCCTTATACGAACACCGGGGAGCTGTTTTTT. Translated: CATSPYTNTGELFF.

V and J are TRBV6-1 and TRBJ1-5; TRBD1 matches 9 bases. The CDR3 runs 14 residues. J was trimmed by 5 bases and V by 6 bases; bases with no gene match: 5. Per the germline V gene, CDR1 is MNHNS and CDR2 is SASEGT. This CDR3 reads CASSRDRGDQPQHF. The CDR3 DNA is TGTGCCAGCAGCCGCGACAGGGGGGATCAGCCCCAGCATTTT.

The CDR3 region is CASREYGGYTEAFF. In nucleotides, the CDR3 is TGTGCCAGCAGAGAATACGGGGGGTACACTGAAGCTTTCTTT. The V call is TRBV6-5, the J call TRBJ1-1; the D gene is possibly TRBD1 (5 bases). CDR1 is MNHEY, CDR2 SVGAGI, per germline. The V end lost 6 bases, the J end lost 3 bases, and 14 bases lay between the germline ends. The CDR3 extends over 14 amino acids.

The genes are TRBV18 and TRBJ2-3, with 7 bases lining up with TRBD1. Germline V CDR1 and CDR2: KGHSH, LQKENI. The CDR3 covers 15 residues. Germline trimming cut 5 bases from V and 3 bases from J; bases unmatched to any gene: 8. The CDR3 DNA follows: TGTGCCAGCTCAAGTCAGGGGGTCTCGACAGATACGCAGTATTTT. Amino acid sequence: CASSSQGVSTDTQYF. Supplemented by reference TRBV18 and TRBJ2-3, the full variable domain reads NAGVMQNPRHLVRRRGQEARLRCSPMKGHSHVYWYRQLPEEGLKFMVYLQKENIIDESGMPKERFSAEFPKEGPSILRIQQVVRGDSAAYFCASSSQGVSTDTQYFGPGTRLTVL.

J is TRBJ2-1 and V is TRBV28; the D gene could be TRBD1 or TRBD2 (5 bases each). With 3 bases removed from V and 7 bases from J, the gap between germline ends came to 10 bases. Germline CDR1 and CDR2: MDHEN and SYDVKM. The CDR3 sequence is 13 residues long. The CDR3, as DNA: TGTGCCAGCAGTTTGTTGGGGGTGAATGAGCAGTTCTTC. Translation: CASSLLGVNEQFF.

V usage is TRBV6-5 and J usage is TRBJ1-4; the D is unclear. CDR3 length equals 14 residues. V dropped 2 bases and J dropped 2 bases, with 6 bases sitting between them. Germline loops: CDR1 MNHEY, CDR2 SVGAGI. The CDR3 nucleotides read TGTGCCAGCAGTTACGGGTTGACTAATGAAAAACTGTTTTTT. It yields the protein CASSYGLTNEKLFF.

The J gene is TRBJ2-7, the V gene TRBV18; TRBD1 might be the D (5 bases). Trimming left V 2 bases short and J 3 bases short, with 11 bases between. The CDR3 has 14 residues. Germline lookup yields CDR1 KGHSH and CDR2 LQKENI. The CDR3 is CASSPGALHYEQYF. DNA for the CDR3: TGTGCCAGCTCACCAGGGGCTCTCCACTACGAGCAGTACTTC.

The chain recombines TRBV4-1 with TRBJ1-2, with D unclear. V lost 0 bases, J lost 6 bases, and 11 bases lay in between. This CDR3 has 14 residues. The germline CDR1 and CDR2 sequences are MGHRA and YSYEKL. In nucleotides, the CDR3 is TGCGCCAGCAGCCAAGAAGGTGAAAGGGATGGCTACACCTTC. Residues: CASSQEGERDGYTF.

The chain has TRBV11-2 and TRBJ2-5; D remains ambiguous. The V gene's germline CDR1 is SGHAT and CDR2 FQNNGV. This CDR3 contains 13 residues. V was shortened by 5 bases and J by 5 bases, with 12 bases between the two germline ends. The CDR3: CASSRRVGETQYF. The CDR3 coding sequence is TGTGCCAGCAGCCGACGGGTTGGGGAGACCCAGTACTTC.

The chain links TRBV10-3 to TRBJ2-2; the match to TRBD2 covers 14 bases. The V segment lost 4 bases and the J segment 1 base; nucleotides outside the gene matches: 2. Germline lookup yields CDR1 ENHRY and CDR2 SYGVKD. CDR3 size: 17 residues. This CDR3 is CAISAGTSGGNTGELFF. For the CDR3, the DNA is TGTGCCATCAGTGCTGGGACTAGCGGGGGGAACACCGGGGAGCTGTTTTTT.

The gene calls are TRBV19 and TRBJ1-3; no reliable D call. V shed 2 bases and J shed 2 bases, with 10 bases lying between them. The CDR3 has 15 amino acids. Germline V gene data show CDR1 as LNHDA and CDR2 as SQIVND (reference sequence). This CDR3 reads CASSIIALTGNTIYF. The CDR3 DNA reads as TGTGCCAGTAGTATAATCGCATTGACTGGAAACACCATATATTTT.